The subject of this entry is one T cell receptor beta chain. In this sample, this clone turned up a few times. What this receptor recognizes is not known. No base qualities exist here, and no much larger clone lies one base off it. The entire amount of isolated RNA was reverse transcribed using the High Capacity cDNA Reverse Transcription Kit, so the sequenced TCRB transcripts were expressed ones. Naive, central memory and regulatory T cell samples underwent deep immunoSEQ sequencing, averaging around 4 million total reads per sample. Sorted cells were lysed in RLT buffer, and RNA was extracted using DNase-treated RNeasy Micro or Mini kits according to cell number. To prevent cross-contamination, every cell subset was processed on its own, while patient and healthy donor samples were processed together. The immunoSEQ multiplex PCR was used to amplify TCRB sequences from cDNA, yielding 87-bp fragments that span the CDR3 region. Sequencing of the amplicons was done on the Illumina HiSeq platform. As for the authors' bioinformatics: Synthetic template baselines were used to correct PCR bias computationally, reads within Hamming distance 2 were collapsed, and singletons that could not be merged were discarded. Reads were aligned against IMGT so that V, D and J genes, CDR3 length and insertions or deletions at six rearrangement sites could be assigned. Within each subset, clonotype counts were normalized to the number of sorted cells before true diversity and Gini coefficients were calculated with the tcR R package. The overlap coefficient, calculated on TCRB nucleotide sequences, was used to measure repertoire sharing. As a proxy for the pre-selection repertoire, out-of-frame TCRB sequences from naive cells were analyzed. The table comes from immuneACCESS by way of TCRdb, which keeps in-frame sequences with V and J called. Part of the clones is missing from these tables; in studies checked, under half for an unresolved V gene and the rest for unknown reasons. That table supplies the V and J calls and clone size; D and trimming were determined from the DNA. The sample profile shows 150,000 to 200,000 clones; almost 65% of them were found once. The ten most abundant clones make up about 0.1% of the sample.

The record originates from a study of beta chain features in type 1 diabetes (dated by TCRdb to between 2017 and 2018). Regarding the research as a whole: Patients and healthy donors did not differ in mean age, gender distribution, total cell number or subset yield. A total of approximately 110,000,000 sorted cells were examined across all samples, and a strong correlation was observed between cell number per subset and RNA yield. In the study, TCRB repertoires of sorted circulating CD4+ T cell subsets from recently diagnosed type 1 diabetes patients were compared with those of matched healthy donors. Whereas all 30 or so donors provided naive and central memory subsets, regulatory and stem cell-like memory subsets were isolated from just 8 patients and roughly eight healthy donors.

Beyond this particular receptor, the publication reports: At VDJ recombination sites, type 1 diabetes patients had fewer insertions and more deleted nucleotides, which implies abnormalities in thymic rearrangement. Naive, central memory and regulatory TCRB repertoires appeared to be more alike among patients than among healthy donors. HLA sub-analyses involved small numbers of individuals, so any influence of HLA type on TCRB rearrangement remained unresolved. Because cDNA rather than genomic DNA was sequenced, highly expressing activated cells could have been over-represented, although no difference in activation and CD3 levels was found between groups. A moderate but significant shortening of TCRB CDR3 length was observed in type 1 diabetes patients in all four CD4+ subsets. Shorter templates might be favored by PCR, yet because patient and control samples were amplified and corrected together, any such skew would affect both groups equally.

V is pared back by 4 bases and J by 2 bases, with 6 bases lying between the germline termini. Including cysteine and phenylalanine, the CDR3 has 14 amino acids. Only the CDR3 part of the read is kept: 42 bases, read in frame from the first base. CDR1 and CDR2 are read off the germline V gene as MGHDK and SYGVNS. From each donor, a single peripheral blood sample of about 100 mL on average was drawn into heparinised tubes. Naive, central memory, regulatory and stem cell-like memory CD4+ T cells were sorted on a BD FACSAria II using a panel including CD45RO, CCR7, CD25, CD127, CD95 and CD27. All sorted populations exceeded 95% purity. PBMCs were isolated immediately by Lymphoprep density gradient centrifugation and stained directly without culture. Samples were stained and sorted in pairs, with one healthy donor and one patient per experiment, so that batch effects were minimized.

This TCR came from a man aged 25-45 years with type 1 diabetes. The sample was naive CD4+ T cells from blood. The cell subset or site label here, explained by the study, means: true naive CD4+ T cells. The chain is encoded by TRBV25-1 joined to TRBJ2-6; no D gene can be assigned with confidence. The bases read TGTGCCAGCAGTGGCGCTCCTGGGGCCAACGTCCTGACTTTC. The encoded protein is CASSGAPGANVLTF.